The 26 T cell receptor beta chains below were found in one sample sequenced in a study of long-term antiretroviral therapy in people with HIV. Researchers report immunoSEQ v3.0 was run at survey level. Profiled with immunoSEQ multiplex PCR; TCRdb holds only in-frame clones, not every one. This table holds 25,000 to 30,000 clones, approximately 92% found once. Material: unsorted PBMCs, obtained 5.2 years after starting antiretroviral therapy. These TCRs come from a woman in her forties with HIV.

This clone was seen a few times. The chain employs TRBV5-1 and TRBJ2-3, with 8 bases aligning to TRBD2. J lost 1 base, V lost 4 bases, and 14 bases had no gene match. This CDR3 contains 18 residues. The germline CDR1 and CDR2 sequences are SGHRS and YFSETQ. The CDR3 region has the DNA TGCGCCAGCAGCCACATGGCGCGAGCGGGAGAGGGCACAGATACGCAGTATTTT. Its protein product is CASSHMARAGEGTDTQYF.

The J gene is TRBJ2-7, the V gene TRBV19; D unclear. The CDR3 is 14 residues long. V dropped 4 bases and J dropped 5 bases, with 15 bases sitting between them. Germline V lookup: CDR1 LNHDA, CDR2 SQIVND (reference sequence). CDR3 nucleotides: TGTGCCAGTAGTAGGTTGGGCGGATTGGACGAGCAGTACTTC. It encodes CASSRLGGLDEQYF.

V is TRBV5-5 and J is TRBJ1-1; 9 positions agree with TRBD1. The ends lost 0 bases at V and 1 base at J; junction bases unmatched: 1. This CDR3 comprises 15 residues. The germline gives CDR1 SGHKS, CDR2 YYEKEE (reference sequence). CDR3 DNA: TGTGCCAGCAGCTTGGGGGGACAGGGGAACACTGAAGCTTTCTTT. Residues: CASSLGGQGNTEAFF.

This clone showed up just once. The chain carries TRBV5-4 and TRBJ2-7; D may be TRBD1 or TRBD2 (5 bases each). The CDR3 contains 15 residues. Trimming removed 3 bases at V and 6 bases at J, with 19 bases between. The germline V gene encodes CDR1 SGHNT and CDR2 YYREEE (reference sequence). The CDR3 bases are TGTGCCAGCAGCTCAAGGGGAGCTAGGATCGGCGAGCAGTACTTC. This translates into CASSSRGARIGEQYF. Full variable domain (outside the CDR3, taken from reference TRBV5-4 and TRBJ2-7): ETGVTQSPTHLIKTRGQQVTLRCSSQSGHNTVSWYQQALGQGPQFIFQYYREEENGRGNFPPRFSGLQFPNYSSELNVNALELDDSALYLCASSSRGARIGEQYFGPGTRLTVT.

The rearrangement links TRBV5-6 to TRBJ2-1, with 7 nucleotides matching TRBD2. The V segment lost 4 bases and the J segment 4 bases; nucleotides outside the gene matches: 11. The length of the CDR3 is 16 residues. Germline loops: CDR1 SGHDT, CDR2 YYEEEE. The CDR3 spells CASSLRVGGRYNEQFF. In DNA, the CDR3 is TGTGCCAGCAGCCTCCGGGTGGGCGGGAGATACAATGAGCAGTTCTTC. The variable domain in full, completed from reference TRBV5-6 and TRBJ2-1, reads DAGVTQSPTHLIKTRGQQVTLRCSPKSGHDTVSWYQQALGQGPQFIFQYYEEEERQRGNFPDRFSGHQFPNYSSELNVNALLLGDSALYLCASSLRVGGRYNEQFFGPGTRLTVL.

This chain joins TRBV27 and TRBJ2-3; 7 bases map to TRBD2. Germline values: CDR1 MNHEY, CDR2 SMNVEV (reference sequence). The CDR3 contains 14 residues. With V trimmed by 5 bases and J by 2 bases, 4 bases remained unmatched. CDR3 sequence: CASSLGTTTDTQYF. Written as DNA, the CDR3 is TGTGCCAGCAGTCTCGGGACTACCACAGATACGCAGTATTTT.

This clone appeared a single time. CDR3 nucleotides: TGTGCCAGCAGCGACCATGGGGCGTCTAATGAAAAACTGTTTTTT. As protein: CASSDHGASNEKLFF. The rearrangement uses TRBV11-2 and TRBJ1-4, with a tentative D call TRBD1 (5 bases). Germline loops: CDR1 SGHAT, CDR2 FQNNGV. The length of the CDR3 is 15 residues. V was shortened by 5 bases and J by 3 bases, with 13 bases between the two germline ends.

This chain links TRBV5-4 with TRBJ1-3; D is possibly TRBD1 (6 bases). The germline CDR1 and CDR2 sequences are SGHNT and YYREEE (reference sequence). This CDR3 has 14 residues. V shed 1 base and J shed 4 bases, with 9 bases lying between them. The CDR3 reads CASSLNRVGNTIYF. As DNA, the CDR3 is TGTGCCAGCAGCTTGAACAGGGTGGGAAACACCATATATTTT.

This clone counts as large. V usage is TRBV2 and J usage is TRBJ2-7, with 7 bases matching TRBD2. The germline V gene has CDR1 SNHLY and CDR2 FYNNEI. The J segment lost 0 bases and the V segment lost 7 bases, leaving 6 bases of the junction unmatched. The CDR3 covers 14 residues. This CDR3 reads CASIGRGSSYEQYF. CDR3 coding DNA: TGTGCCAGCATTGGGCGGGGGAGCTCCTACGAGCAGTACTTC.

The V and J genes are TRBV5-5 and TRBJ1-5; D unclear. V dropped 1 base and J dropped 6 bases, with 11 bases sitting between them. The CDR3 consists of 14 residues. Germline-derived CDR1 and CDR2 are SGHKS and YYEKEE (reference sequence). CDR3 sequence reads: CASSLRSATQPQHF. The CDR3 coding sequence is TGTGCCAGCAGCTTGCGCTCAGCCACTCAGCCCCAGCATTTT.

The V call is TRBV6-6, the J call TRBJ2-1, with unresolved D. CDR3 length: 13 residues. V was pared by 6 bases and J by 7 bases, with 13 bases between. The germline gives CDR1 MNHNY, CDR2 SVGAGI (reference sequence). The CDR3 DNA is TGTGCCAGCAGCCCCCAACTACGAAATGAGCAGTTCTTC. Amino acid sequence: CASSPQLRNEQFF.

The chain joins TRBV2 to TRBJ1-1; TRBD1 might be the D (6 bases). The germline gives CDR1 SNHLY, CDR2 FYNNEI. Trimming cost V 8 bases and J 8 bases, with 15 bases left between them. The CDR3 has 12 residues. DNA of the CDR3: TGTGCCAGCCAACAGACTGGGACAGAAGCTTTCTTT. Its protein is CASQQTGTEAFF. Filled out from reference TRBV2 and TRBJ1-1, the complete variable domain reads EPEVTQTPSHQVTQMGQEVILRCVPISNHLYFYWYRQILGQKVEFLVSFYNNEISEKSEIFDDQFSVERPDGSNFTLKIRSTKLEDSAMYFCASQQTGTEAFFGQGTRLTVV.

The CDR3: CSAPAGGSRNYGYTF. CDR3 in DNA: TGCAGCGCTCCCGCGGGGGGGAGTAGGAACTATGGCTACACCTTC. This chain connects TRBV29-1 to TRBJ1-2; tentative D call: TRBD1 (5 bases). Trimming removed 7 bases at V and 2 bases at J, with 20 bases between. Per the germline V gene, CDR1 is SQVTM and CDR2 is ANQGSEA. The CDR3 runs to 15 residues.

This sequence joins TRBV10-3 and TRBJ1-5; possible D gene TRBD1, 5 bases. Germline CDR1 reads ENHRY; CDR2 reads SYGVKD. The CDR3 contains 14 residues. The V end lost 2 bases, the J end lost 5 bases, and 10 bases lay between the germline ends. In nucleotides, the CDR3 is TGTGCCATCAGTGAGGGATGGGGCCATCAGCCCCAGCATTTT. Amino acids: CAISEGWGHQPQHF.

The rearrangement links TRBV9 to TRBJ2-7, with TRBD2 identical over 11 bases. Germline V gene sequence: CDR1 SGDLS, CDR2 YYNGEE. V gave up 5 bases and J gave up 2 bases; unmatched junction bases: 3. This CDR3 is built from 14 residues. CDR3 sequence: CASSGTSGPYEQYF. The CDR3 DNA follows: TGTGCCAGCAGTGGGACTAGCGGACCCTACGAGCAGTACTTC.

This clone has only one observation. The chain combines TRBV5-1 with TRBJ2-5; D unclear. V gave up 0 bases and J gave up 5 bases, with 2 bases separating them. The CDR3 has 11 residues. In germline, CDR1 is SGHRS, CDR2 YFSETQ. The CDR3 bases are TGCGCCAGCAGCTTGGATGAGACCCAGTACTTC. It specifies CASSLDETQYF.

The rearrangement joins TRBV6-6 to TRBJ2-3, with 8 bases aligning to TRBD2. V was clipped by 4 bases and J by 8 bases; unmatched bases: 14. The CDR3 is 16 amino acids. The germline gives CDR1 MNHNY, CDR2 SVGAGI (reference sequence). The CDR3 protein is CASSSLSPGGLGTQYF. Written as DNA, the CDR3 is TGTGCCAGCAGTTCATTATCACCGGGGGGGCTAGGTACGCAGTATTTT.

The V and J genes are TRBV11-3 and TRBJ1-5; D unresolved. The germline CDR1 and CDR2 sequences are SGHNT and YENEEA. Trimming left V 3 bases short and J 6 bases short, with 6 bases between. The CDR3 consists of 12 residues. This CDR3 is CASSFGSQPQHF. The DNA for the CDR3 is TGTGCCAGCAGCTTTGGGAGTCAGCCCCAGCATTTT.

CDR3: CASSQDSGKLFF. For the CDR3, the DNA is TGCGCCAGCAGCCAAGACAGCGGAAAACTGTTTTTT. The chain joins TRBV4-1 to TRBJ1-4; D ambiguous. This CDR3 is built from 12 residues. Germline V gene data show CDR1 as MGHRA and CDR2 as YSYEKL. V lost 0 bases and J 10 bases, leaving 6 bases between the germline ends.

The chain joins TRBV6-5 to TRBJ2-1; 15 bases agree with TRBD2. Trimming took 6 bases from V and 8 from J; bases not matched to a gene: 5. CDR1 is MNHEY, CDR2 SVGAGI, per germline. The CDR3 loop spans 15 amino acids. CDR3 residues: CASSRGTSGGYEQFF. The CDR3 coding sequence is TGTGCCAGCAGCCGCGGGACTAGCGGGGGGTATGAGCAGTTCTTC.

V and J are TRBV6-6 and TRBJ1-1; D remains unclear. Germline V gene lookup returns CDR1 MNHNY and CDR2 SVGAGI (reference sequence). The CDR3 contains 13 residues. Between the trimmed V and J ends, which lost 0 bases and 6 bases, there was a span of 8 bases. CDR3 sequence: CASSYSYSAEAFF. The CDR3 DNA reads TGTGCCAGCAGTTACTCGTACAGCGCTGAAGCTTTCTTT.

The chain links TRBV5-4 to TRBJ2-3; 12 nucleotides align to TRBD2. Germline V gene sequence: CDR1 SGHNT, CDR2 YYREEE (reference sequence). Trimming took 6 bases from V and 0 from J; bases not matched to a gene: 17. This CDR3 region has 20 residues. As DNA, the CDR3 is TGTGCCAGCACTCCCGGGGGGCTAGCGGGAGGGCTTACTAGCACAGATACGCAGTATTTT. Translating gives CASTPGGLAGGLTSTDTQYF.

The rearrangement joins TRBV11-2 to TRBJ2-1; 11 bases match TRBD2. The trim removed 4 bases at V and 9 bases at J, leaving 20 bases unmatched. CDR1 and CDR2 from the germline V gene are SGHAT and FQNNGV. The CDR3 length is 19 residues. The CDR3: CASSSSLGSGGARSAEQFF. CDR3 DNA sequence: TGTGCCAGCAGCTCCTCCTTGGGTAGCGGGGGGGCAAGGAGCGCTGAGCAGTTCTTC.

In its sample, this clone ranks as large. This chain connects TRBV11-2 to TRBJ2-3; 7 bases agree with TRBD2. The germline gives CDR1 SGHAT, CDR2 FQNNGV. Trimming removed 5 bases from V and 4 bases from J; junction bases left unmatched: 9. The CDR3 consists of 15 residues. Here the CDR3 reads CASSPRLARADTQYF. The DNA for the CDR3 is TGTGCCAGCAGCCCGAGACTAGCTCGGGCAGATACGCAGTATTTT.

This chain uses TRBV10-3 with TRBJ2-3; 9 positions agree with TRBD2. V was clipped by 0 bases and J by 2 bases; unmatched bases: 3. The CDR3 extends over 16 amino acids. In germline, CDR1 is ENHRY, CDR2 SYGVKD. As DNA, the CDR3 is TGTGCCATCAGTGAGTCGACTAGCGGTGACACAGATACGCAGTATTTT. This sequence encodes CAISESTSGDTDTQYF.

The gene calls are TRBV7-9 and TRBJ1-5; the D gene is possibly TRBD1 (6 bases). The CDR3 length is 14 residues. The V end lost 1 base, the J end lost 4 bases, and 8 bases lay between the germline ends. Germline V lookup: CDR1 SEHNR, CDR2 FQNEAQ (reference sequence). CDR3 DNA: TGTGCCAGCAGCTTAGATCAGGGGAATCAGCCCCAGCATTTT. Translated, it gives CASSLDQGNQPQHF.